The rows below give T cell receptor beta chains drawn from one sample of a study of CXCR3-negative and CXCR3-positive naive CD8 T cells. TCRdb re-called the 5' RACE reads, yielding one record per CDR3 amino acid sequence without DNA. Its listing shows 130,000 to 150,000 distinct CDR3 sequences. The sequenced material came from naive CXCR3+ CD8+ T cells from blood. Receptor source: a human donor in good health. Some clones in this sample may be carry-over from other donors' samples. Both conserved end residues are part of each CDR3.

j_call v_call cdr3_aa
TRBJ2-1 TRBV5-1 CASSLVIQGVYNEQFF
TRBJ2-1 TRBV29-1 CSVEDTLGLAGGPSSYNEQFF
TRBJ2-7 TRBV7-9 CASSLAAGGEYEQYF
TRBJ2-7 TRBV7-9 CASSSSDRDHEQYF
TRBJ2-7 TRBV28 CASSLKAGGPSYEQYF
TRBJ1-2 TRBV19 CASSIMVGSYGYTF
TRBJ2-1 TRBV5-4 CASRKSGRTDEQFF
TRBJ1-2 TRBV6-6 CASWDRNYGYTF
TRBJ2-2 TRBV29-1 CSVASNTGELFF
TRBJ2-7 TRBV14 CASSQVAGAYEQYF
TRBJ2-3 TRBV9 CASSEGGDPDTQYF
TRBJ2-7 TRBV7-2 CASSLLETGIYSYEQYF
TRBJ2-5 TRBV29-1 CSVWTGQEIQYF
TRBJ1-2 TRBV29-1 CSSAQDRGQADYGYTF
TRBJ1-5 TRBV18 CASSSTDRNQPQHF
TRBJ2-3 TRBV28 CASSAPGTDTQYF
TRBJ2-1 TRBV7-8 CASSFTLAGAYNEQFF
TRBJ2-7 TRBV9 CASSAHGDYTYEQYF
TRBJ2-3 TRBV5-1 CASTLGAGISDTQYF
TRBJ1-5 TRBV2 CASSGGQGVAYSNQPQHF
TRBJ1-3 TRBV7-9 CASSIGTGHYSTGNTIYF
TRBJ2-1 TRBV9 CASGGGDRVNEQFF
TRBJ2-1 TRBV27 CASSSFLGGGGHNEQFF
TRBJ2-7 TRBV29-1 CSVDLGEGYEQYF
TRBJ2-1 TRBV7-9 CASSTNRGGNNEQFF
TRBJ1-4 TRBV20-1 CSARTGFATNEKLFF
TRBJ1-1 TRBV14 CASSQESRTSNTEAFF
TRBJ2-3 TRBV5-1 CASSLGLAGEADTQYF
TRBJ2-2 TRBV27 CASSLYLVESGELFF
TRBJ2-2 TRBV29-1 CSVEDPAAKPGELFF
TRBJ2-1 TRBV29-1 CSVPELRVYNEQFF
TRBJ2-7 TRBV7-9 CASSPRQRSEQYF
TRBJ2-7 TRBV28 CASSSRDSYEQYF